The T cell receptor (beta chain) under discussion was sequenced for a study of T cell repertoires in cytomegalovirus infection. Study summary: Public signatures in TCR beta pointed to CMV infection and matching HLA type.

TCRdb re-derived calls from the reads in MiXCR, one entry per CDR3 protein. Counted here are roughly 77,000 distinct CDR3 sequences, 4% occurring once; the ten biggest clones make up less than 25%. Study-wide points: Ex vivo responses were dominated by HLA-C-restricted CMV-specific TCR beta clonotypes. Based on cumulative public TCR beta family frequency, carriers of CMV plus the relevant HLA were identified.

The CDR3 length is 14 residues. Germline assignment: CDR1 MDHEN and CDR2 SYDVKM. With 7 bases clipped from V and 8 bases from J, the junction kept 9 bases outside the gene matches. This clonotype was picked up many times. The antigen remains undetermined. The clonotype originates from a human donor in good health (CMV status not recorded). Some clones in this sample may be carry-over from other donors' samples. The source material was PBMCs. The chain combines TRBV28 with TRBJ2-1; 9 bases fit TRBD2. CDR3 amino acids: CASTLSGRLDEQFF. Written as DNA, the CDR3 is TGTGCCAGCACACTTAGCGGGAGACTCGATGAGCAGTTCTTC.